The entry that follows covers one T cell receptor (beta chain) sequence. What it recognizes is unknown. The data derive from a study of shared clonotypes between healthy human individuals. About the study: Per donor, three plates held CD4 naive cells, three held CD4 memory, two held CD8 naive and one held CD8 memory.

Study findings and constraints: The study found lower generation probabilities in non-shared clonotypes than in those shared by all four donors. It was observed that roughly 5.1% of naive CD4 clonotypes were shared across a handful of donors.

Profiling relied on immunoSEQ multiplex PCR, and the TCRdb table lists in-frame clones only, not all of them. The table includes 2,100,000 or so clones, nearly 97% detected once. Trimming at V came to 4 bases and at J to 8 bases, leaving 8 bases not matched to a gene. The CDR3 spans 14 residues. Germline CDR1 is SGHRS and CDR2 is YFSETQ. The chain has TRBV5-1 and TRBJ1-4; 7 positions agree with TRBD1. The source of this sequence is a man between 18 and 35 years old in good health. What was sequenced was naive CD4+ T cells sorted from blood. Sample subset: CD45RA+ positively selected. CDR3 residues: CASSPRQGGEKLFF. CDR3 nucleotide sequence: TGCGCCAGCAGCCCCAGACAGGGCGGGGAAAAACTGTTTTTT.